Reported below is one T cell receptor beta chain. At one end the junction does not follow the germline gene, possibly because of a read error. This sample was included in a study of tumor and adjacent non-tumor tissue in lung cancer. About the research overall: The cohort had about 12 adenocarcinoma, a couple of squamous cell and 1 small cell patients.

A modified ARM-PCR protocol with three rounds of nested PCR amplified TCRbeta. MiXCR, run by TCRdb on the multiplex PCR reads, gives a single entry per CDR3 protein. The sample yields 77,000 or so distinct CDR3 sequences, more than 60% seen once. Germline V lookup: CDR1 MNHNS, CDR2 SASEGT. The CDR3 runs 14 residues. RNA was extracted from bulk tissue without any cell sorting. The sequenced sample consisted of lung tumor tissue. The V and J genes are TRBV6-1 and TRBJ1-3; D is undetermined. This sequence was found in a woman aged 50 to 60 with non-small cell lung cancer. As DNA, the CDR3 is TGTGCCAGCAGGGCGGGAGACTTTGGAAACACTATATATTTT. It specifies CASRAGDFGNTIYF.